One and the same sample provided the 10 T cell receptor beta chains below, sequenced in a study of T cells in Graves' hyperthyroidism and ophthalmopathy. TCR beta CDR3 regions were amplified from RNA transcripts. The primer set for the first-round RT-PCR of the TCR CDR3 was HTBI. Via MiXCR, TCRdb re-called the multiplex PCR reads, giving one row per CDR3 protein. The sample records about 520,000 distinct CDR3 sequences, approximately 25% being singletons. Sequencing input: blood. The receptors derive from a woman younger than 45 with Graves' ophthalmopathy.

About this clonotype itself: This clone may be a read error of a much larger clone one base away. The chain has TRBV2 and TRBJ1-2, with 11 bases aligning to TRBD1. The CDR3 is 15 amino acids. Germline CDR1 SNHLY, CDR2 FYNNEI. V gave up 6 bases and J gave up 6 bases; unmatched junction bases: 9. The CDR3, as DNA: TGTGCCAGCAGGAAGGGACAGGGGGATTACCATGGCTACACCTTC. Protein: CASRKGQGDYHGYTF.

This clonotype was detected ten times or more. The V and J genes are TRBV11-2 and TRBJ1-1; D is perhaps TRBD1 (5 bases). CDR3 length: 16 amino acids. Germline loops: CDR1 SGHAT, CDR2 FQNNGV. Trimming took 5 bases from V and 0 from J, leaving 16 bases between them. The CDR3 here is CASSPGPAGMNTEAFF. CDR3 sequence (DNA): TGTGCCAGCAGCCCCGGCCCGGCAGGGATGAACACTGAAGCTTTCTTT.

This clonotype was picked up many times. The CDR3 coding sequence is TGCGCCAGCAGCCCGAGCGGACAGCGCATGAACACTGAAGCTTTCTTT. Translated, it gives CASSPSGQRMNTEAFF. V and J are TRBV5-1 and TRBJ1-1, with D perhaps matching TRBD1 (6 bases). V lost 4 bases and J lost 0, with 16 bases in between. The CDR3 sequence is 16 residues long. CDR1 is SGHRS, CDR2 YFSETQ, per germline.

The sample holds many counts of this clonotype. The gene calls are TRBV20-1 and TRBJ2-5; 13 nucleotides agree with TRBD2. Germline CDR1 DFQATT, CDR2 SNEGSKA (reference sequence). The CDR3 extends over 12 amino acids. V dropped 6 bases and J dropped 11; count of bases not matched to a gene: 6. The DNA for the CDR3 is TGCAGTGCCGCCGGGACTAGCGGGATTCAGTACTTC. Translated, it gives CSAAGTSGIQYF.

The rearrangement uses TRBV2 and TRBJ2-5; TRBD2 aligns across 7 bases. V shed 6 bases and J 5 bases; nucleotides not matched to a gene: 6. Germline-derived CDR1 and CDR2 are SNHLY and FYNNEI. This CDR3 has 13 amino acids. The CDR3 spells CASSVTSVETQYF. CDR3 coding DNA: TGTGCCAGCAGCGTTACTAGCGTCGAGACCCAGTACTTC.

This clonotype was recorded at least ten times. In nucleotides, the CDR3 is TGCAGCGTTATCTTCTACGGCCGCGACTATGGCTACACCTTC. Its protein product is CSVIFYGRDYGYTF. This chain connects TRBV29-1 to TRBJ1-2, with D hard to call. CDR1 SQVTM and CDR2 ANQGSEA come from the germline V gene. Trimming stripped 5 bases from V and 3 bases from J, with 16 bases between. CDR3 length: 14 amino acids. Variable domain in full (rest from reference TRBV29-1 and TRBJ1-2): SAVISQKPSRDICQRGTSLTIQCQVDSQVTMMFWYRQQPGQSLTLIATANQGSEATYESGFVIDKFPISRPNLTFSTLTVSNMSPEDSSIYLCSVIFYGRDYGYTFGSGTRLTVV.

In this sample, this clonotype turned up many times. V and J are TRBV7-9 and TRBJ1-1, with 8 nucleotides matching TRBD1. CDR3 size: 15 residues. Per the germline V gene, CDR1 is SEHNR and CDR2 is FQNEAQ (reference sequence). J was trimmed by 2 bases and V by 2 bases; bases with no gene match: 4. CDR3: CASSLFGTGNTEAFF. The CDR3, as DNA: TGTGCCAGCAGCTTATTCGGGACAGGAAACACTGAAGCTTTCTTT.

This clonotype has ten or more counts. The chain links TRBV7-9 to TRBJ1-2, with 9 bases aligning to TRBD1. The V and J ends lost 5 bases and 9 bases, in that order; junction bases with no gene match: 13. Per germline, CDR1 SEHNR and CDR2 FQNEAQ (reference sequence). The CDR3 is 15 residues long. The CDR3 DNA is TGTGCCAGCAGCGAACCTCTGGACAGGGGATTGCGCTACACCTTC. Amino acid sequence: CASSEPLDRGLRYTF.

The sample holds many counts of this clonotype. The chain uses TRBV27 and TRBJ2-7, with a tentative D call TRBD2 (7 bases). Trimming left V 8 bases short and J 6 bases short, with 17 bases between. CDR3 length: 13 residues. The germline V gene encodes CDR1 MNHEY and CDR2 SMNVEV (reference sequence). CDR3 bases: TGTGCCAGCTCCCCTAACGGGGGGCGCGAGCAGTACTTC. Translation gives CASSPNGGREQYF.

The rearrangement links TRBV12-3 or TRBV12-4 to TRBJ2-7; D possibly corresponds to TRBD2 (5 bases). The CDR3 contains 14 residues. V was cut by 7 bases and J by 3 bases, with 16 bases left in between. The CDR3 protein is CASTSRAFYYEQYF. CDR3 DNA: TGTGCCAGCACTAGCCGGGCCTTTTACTACGAGCAGTACTTC.